A selection of T cell receptor beta chains follows, all from one sample in a study of blood T cell repertoires in COVID-19. Data came from immunoSEQ multiplex PCR; TCRdb stores just in-frame clones and leaves some out. Of approximately 94,000 clones in the sample, approximately 90% were seen once. The specimen was peripheral blood. These TCRs come from a man in his forties or fifties with active COVID-19. Both conserved end residues are part of each CDR3. D genes are given only for firm matches. Clone size, where shown, is once, few, many, or a class for clones that have expanded.

D	V	J	size	CDR3	DNA
TRBD2	TRBV3-1/TRBV3-2	TRBJ2-3	-	CASSYLLTLAGGRTHTQYF	TGTGCCAGCAGCTATCTATTAACCCTAGCGGGGGGCCGCACACATACGCAGTATTTT
TRBD2	TRBV11-2	TRBJ2-3	-	CASSLNSGSPDTQYF	TGTGCCAGCAGCTTGAATAGCGGGAGCCCAGATACGCAGTATTTT
-	TRBV6-5	TRBJ1-1	-	CASSFAGAGTEAFF	TGTGCCAGCAGCTTCGCGGGGGCGGGGACTGAAGCTTTCTTT
TRBD2	TRBV5-1	TRBJ2-3	-	CASSPSGGEADTQYF	TGCGCCAGCAGCCCTAGCGGGGGGGAGGCAGATACGCAGTATTTT
-	TRBV7-6	TRBJ2-3	-	CASMVGGLSTDTQYF	TGTGCCAGCATGGTGGGGGGGCTAAGCACAGATACGCAGTATTTT
TRBD2	TRBV5-4	TRBJ2-1	-	CASSLVGGGGRNEQFF	TGTGCCAGCAGCTTAGTTGGCGGGGGTGGTCGCAATGAGCAGTTCTTC
-	TRBV5-1	TRBJ2-1	-	CASSPTANPGNEQFF	TGCGCCAGCAGCCCAACTGCCAATCCGGGCAATGAGCAGTTCTTC
-	TRBV6-6	TRBJ2-5	-	CASSYGGGGKETQYF	TGTGCCAGCAGTTATGGTGGCGGGGGCAAAGAGACCCAGTACTTC
TRBD1	TRBV10-2	TRBJ2-5	-	CASSEVGQGGETQYF	TGCGCCAGCAGTGAGGTGGGACAGGGAGGGGAGACCCAGTACTTC
-	TRBV4-1	TRBJ2-2	-	CASSQDWRRQAYTGELFF	TGCGCCAGCAGCCAAGATTGGCGGAGACAGGCCTATACCGGGGAGCTGTTTTTT
-	TRBV5-8	TRBJ1-5	-	CASSSGAAKQPQHF	TGTGCCAGCAGCTCTGGAGCCGCGAAACAGCCCCAGCATTTT
-	TRBV7-9	TRBJ2-7	-	CASSSQSGPYEQYF	TGTGCCAGCAGCTCGCAGAGCGGACCCTACGAGCAGTACTTC
-	TRBV2	TRBJ2-7	-	CASSEAGGPYEQYF	TGTGCCAGCAGTGAAGCCGGCGGTCCCTACGAGCAGTACTTC
TRBD2	TRBV7-8	TRBJ2-5	-	CASSLIAGAAETQYF	TGTGCCAGCAGCTTAATTGCGGGAGCGGCAGAGACCCAGTACTTC
-	TRBV6-2/TRBV6-3	TRBJ1-1	-	CASSPERVSTEAFF	TGTGCCAGCAGTCCGGAGAGGGTAAGCACTGAAGCTTTCTTT
-	TRBV5-5	TRBJ1-5	-	CASSSGDWDNQPQHF	TGTGCCAGCAGCTCGGGAGATTGGGACAATCAGCCCCAGCATTTT
-	TRBV19	TRBJ2-1	-	CASSIDTGYNEQFF	TGTGCCAGTAGTATAGATACAGGCTACAATGAGCAGTTCTTC
-	TRBV5-1	TRBJ2-3	-	CASSLVGGVTDTQYF	TGCGCCAGCAGCTTGGTTGGCGGTGTCACAGATACGCAGTATTTT
-	TRBV30	TRBJ1-2	once	CAWSTTGRAYGYTF	TGTGCCTGGAGTACAACCGGGAGAGCGTATGGCTACACCTTC
TRBD1	TRBV6-5	TRBJ1-2	-	CASSLTGERGYTF	TGTGCCAGCAGTCTGACAGGGGAACGTGGCTACACCTTC
-	TRBV15	TRBJ2-3	-	CATSRDMVLGGTDTQYF	TGTGCCACCAGCAGAGATATGGTCTTAGGGGGCACAGATACGCAGTATTTT
-	TRBV11-3	TRBJ2-5	-	CASRPLGKETQYF	TGTGCCAGCAGACCCCTAGGAAAAGAGACCCAGTACTTC
TRBD2	TRBV5-4	TRBJ2-1	-	CASRVAGGVVGQFF	TGTGCCAGCAGGGTAGCGGGTGGAGTAGTCGGGCAGTTCTTC
TRBD1	TRBV5-1	TRBJ1-6	once	CASSLQGQDSPLHF	TGCGCCAGCAGCCTACAGGGACAGGATTCACCCCTCCACTTT
TRBD1	TRBV7-9	TRBJ1-1	-	CASSRAGGPNTEAFF	TGTGCCAGCAGCAGGGCAGGGGGCCCTAACACTGAAGCTTTCTTT
-	TRBV12-3/TRBV12-4	TRBJ2-5	-	CASSLRGKETQYF	TGTGCCAGCAGTTTAAGGGGAAAAGAGACCCAGTACTTC
-	TRBV7-9	TRBJ2-3	-	CASSLYPSGTDTQYF	TGTGCCAGCAGCTTATATCCTAGCGGCACAGATACGCAGTATTTT
-	TRBV6-6	TRBJ1-2	-	CASSYDSGRGTGGYTF	TGTGCCAGCAGTTACGACTCGGGCAGGGGAACGGGAGGCTACACCTTC
TRBD2	TRBV30	TRBJ2-5	-	CAWSPGTSGSETQYF	TGTGCCTGGAGTCCCGGGACTAGCGGGAGCGAGACCCAGTACTTC
TRBD2	TRBV2	TRBJ2-1	-	CASSRTRTSGGLYNEQFF	TGTGCCAGCAGTAGAACCAGGACTAGCGGGGGGTTGTACAATGAGCAGTTCTTC
TRBD2	TRBV5-1	TRBJ2-1	-	CASSLTSGSYNEQFF	TGCGCCAGCAGCTTGACTAGCGGGAGTTACAATGAGCAGTTCTTC